A selection of T cell receptor beta chains follows, all from one sample in a study of blood T cell repertoires in COVID-19. Sequenced by immunoSEQ multiplex PCR; TCRdb stores in-frame clones only, minus some. The sample yields over 150,000 clones, approximately 84% seen once. What was sequenced was PBMCs or T cells enriched from blood (not recorded which). These receptors all stem from a woman aged 30 to 39 who had recovered from COVID-19. Both conserved end residues are part of each CDR3. D genes are given only for firm matches. The listing skips clone size in some rows; elsewhere it reads once, few, many or a size class.

>NA|TRBD1|TRBJ1-6|TRBV10-3|17
TGTGCCATCAGTGTAGGAGGAGGGGGCGCAAGCTATTCACCCCTCCACTTT
CAISVGGGGASYSPLHF
>NA|NA|TRBJ1-5|TRBV24-1|14
TGTGCCACCGGGCAGGGGACATTTAATCAGCCCCAGCATTTT
CATGQGTFNQPQHF
>NA|TRBD1|TRBJ1-4|TRBV7-6|15
TGTGCCAGCAATACACCGGGACAGGGAGATGAAAAACTGTTTTTT
CASNTPGQGDEKLFF
>NA|TRBD1|TRBJ1-5|TRBV15|15
TGTGCCACCAGCAGAAACACAGGGGGCAATCAGCCCCAGCATTTT
CATSRNTGGNQPQHF
>NA|NA|TRBJ1-6|TRBV24-1|14
TGTGCCACCGCCGCGGGGGGCGATTATTCACCCCTCCACTTT
CATAAGGDYSPLHF
>NA|TRBD1|TRBJ2-7|TRBV28|15
TGTGCCAGCAGCCTCGGACAGGCGGTCTCCTACGAGCAGTACTTC
CASSLGQAVSYEQYF
>NA|TRBD1|TRBJ1-1|TRBV9|12
TGTGCCAGCAGCGAGCAGACAGGGGGGGCTTTCTTT
CASSEQTGGAFF
>NA|NA|TRBJ1-2|TRBV30|13
TGTGCCTGGAGGGTCCGACTTGACTATGGCTACACCTTC
CAWRVRLDYGYTF
>NA|TRBD2|TRBJ2-1|TRBV9|15
TGTGCCAGCAGCCCCCGCGGTAGCGGGGCCAATGAGCAGTTCTTC
CASSPRGSGANEQFF
>NA|TRBD1|TRBJ1-3|TRBV3-1/TRBV3-2|12
TGTGCCAGCAGCCCAGGGGGGAACACCATATATTTT
CASSPGGNTIYF
>NA|NA|TRBJ1-1|TRBV12-3/TRBV12-4|11
TGTGCCAGCAGTTTCCCGTCTGAAGCTTTCTTT
CASSFPSEAFF
>NA|TRBD1|TRBJ1-2|TRBV19|15
TGTGCCAGTAGTATAGATGCGACAGGGACGGATGGCTACACCTTC
CASSIDATGTDGYTF
>NA|NA|TRBJ1-3|TRBV27|15
TGTGCCAGCAGTGTTCAGGGGACCTCTGGAAACACCATATATTTT
CASSVQGTSGNTIYF
>NA|NA|TRBJ2-7|TRBV28|16
TGTGCCAGCAGTTTATGGGGCCGAGAGGGCTCCTACGAGCAGTACTTC
CASSLWGREGSYEQYF
>NA|TRBD1|TRBJ2-5|TRBV6-5|16
TGTGCCAGCAGTTACCACCTCGGGACAGGCCGGGAGACCCAGTACTTC
CASSYHLGTGRETQYF
>NA|TRBD1|TRBJ2-1|TRBV30|14
TGTGCCTGGGGAGGGGACAGGTCGCGGGATGAGCAGTTCTTC
CAWGGDRSRDEQFF
>NA|TRBD1|TRBJ1-2|TRBV10-1|13
TGCGCCAGCAGCGCCGGGACAGGGGATGGCTACACCTTC
CASSAGTGDGYTF
>once|TRBD1|TRBJ1-2|TRBV5-4|14
TGTGCCAGCAGCTTCACAGGGGGCGCGGGCGGCTACACCTTC
CASSFTGGAGGYTF
>once|NA|TRBJ2-2|TRBV18|17
TGTGCCAGCTCAGAGCTACGTGGAGCCTCGAACACCGGGGAGCTGTTTTTT
CASSELRGASNTGELFF
>NA|NA|TRBJ1-1|TRBV6-6|14
TGTGCCAGCAGTTACTCTGGGGAGGTCACTGAAGCTTTCTTT
CASSYSGEVTEAFF
>NA|TRBD1|TRBJ1-6|TRBV11-3|15
TGTGCCAGCAGTAAAGGGACAGGGGGTAATTCACCCCTCCACTTT
CASSKGTGGNSPLHF
>NA|NA|TRBJ2-3|TRBV7-2|14
TGTGCCAGCAGCTCGATTCGGGGCACAGATACGCAGTATTTT
CASSSIRGTDTQYF
>NA|NA|TRBJ2-1|TRBV7-2|14
TGTGCCAGCAGCTTAGCGGAGGGAGCCAACGAGCAGTTCTTC
CASSLAEGANEQFF
>once|NA|TRBJ2-2|TRBV12-3/TRBV12-4|13
TGTGCCACTGCGTTCGTTGGTTCCGGGGAGCTGTTTTTT
CATAFVGSGELFF
>NA|TRBD1|TRBJ1-4|TRBV19|15
TGTGCCAGTAGTTTTCGGACAGGGGATTCTGCAAAACTGTTTTTT
CASSFRTGDSAKLFF
>NA|NA|TRBJ2-7|TRBV27|15
TGTGCCAGCAGTTTATCTCCAGACAGGCCCTACGAGCAGTACTTC
CASSLSPDRPYEQYF
>NA|NA|TRBJ1-2|TRBV18|15
TGTGCCAGCTCACCGACTTCTGGGTCGTCCTATGGCTACACCTTC
CASSPTSGSSYGYTF
>NA|TRBD1|TRBJ1-5|TRBV28|14
TGTGCCAGCAGATTTGACAGGGCAAGTCAGCCCCAGCATTTT
CASRFDRASQPQHF
>NA|TRBD2|TRBJ2-5|TRBV19|15
TGTGCCAGTAGTACCCTCTCTAGCGGGGGAAAGACCCAGTACTTC
CASSTLSSGGKTQYF
>NA|NA|TRBJ1-5|TRBV2|13
TGTGCCAGCAGTGAGAGGGAGCATCAGCCCCAGCATTTT
CASSEREHQPQHF
>once|NA|TRBJ1-4|TRBV5-4|15
TGTGCCAGCAGCCAAACGTCCGGGTGGGATGAAAAACTGTTTTTT
CASSQTSGWDEKLFF
>medium-sized|NA|TRBJ1-5|TRBV4-1|15
TGCGCCAGCAGCCAAGATGAAGGGGTGGGACAGCCCCAGCATTTT
CASSQDEGVGQPQHF
>NA|TRBD1|TRBJ1-1|TRBV13|15
TGTGCCAGCAGCTTTAACAGGGGTATGGCCACTGAAGCTTTCTTT
CASSFNRGMATEAFF
>NA|NA|TRBJ2-1|TRBV5-1|12
TGCGCCAGCGGAGCGCTGTACAATGAGCAGTTCTTC
CASGALYNEQFF
>NA|NA|TRBJ2-5|TRBV7-9|17
TGTGCCAGCAGCTTTGGGGGGGGGCCAGCCCTTCAGGAGACCCAGTACTTC
CASSFGGGPALQETQYF
>NA|TRBD2|TRBJ2-3|TRBV6-1|17
TGTGCCAGCAGTGAGGGACGACTAGCGGGGGTCACAGATACGCAGTATTTT
CASSEGRLAGVTDTQYF
>NA|NA|TRBJ2-5|TRBV4-1|14
TGCGCCAGCAGCCAAATAGCGGACCAAGAGACCCAGTACTTC
CASSQIADQETQYF
>NA|NA|TRBJ1-5|TRBV6-2/TRBV6-3|16
TGTGCCAGCAGTTACTCGCCGGGTATTAGCAATCAGCCCCAGCATTTT
CASSYSPGISNQPQHF
>NA|TRBD2|TRBJ2-1|TRBV20-1|17
TGCAGTGCTAGTAGGCGGGGGGGCAGTGTTCGGACTAATGAGCAGTTCTTC
CSASRRGGSVRTNEQFF
>NA|TRBD2|TRBJ2-3|TRBV28|17
TGTGCCAGCAGTACCTCTACCGCCGGGGGGGTAGCAGATACGCAGTATTTT
CASSTSTAGGVADTQYF
>NA|TRBD1|TRBJ1-1|TRBV6-5|14
TGTGCCAGCAGTTGGGGAAGGGGGCGGACTGAAGCTTTCTTT
CASSWGRGRTEAFF
>NA|NA|TRBJ1-1|TRBV30|11
TGTGCCTGGATACTCGCGGGGAGGGCTTTCTTT
CAWILAGRAFF
>few|TRBD2|TRBJ2-4|TRBV30|19
TGTGCCTGGAGTTGGCCGGGGCGGGAGCGTTATTTTGCCAAAAACATTCAGTACTTC
CAWSWPGRERYFAKNIQYF